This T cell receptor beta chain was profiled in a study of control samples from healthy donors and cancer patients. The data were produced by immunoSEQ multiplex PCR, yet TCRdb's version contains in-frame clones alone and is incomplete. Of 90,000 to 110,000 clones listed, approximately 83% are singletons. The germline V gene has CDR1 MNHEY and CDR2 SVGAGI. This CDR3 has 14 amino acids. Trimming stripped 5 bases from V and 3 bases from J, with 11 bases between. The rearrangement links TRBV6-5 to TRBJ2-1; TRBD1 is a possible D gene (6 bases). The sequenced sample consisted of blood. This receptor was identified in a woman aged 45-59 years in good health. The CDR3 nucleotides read TGTGCCAGCAGTCCAGGGGAGAGCTACAATGAGCAGTTCTTC. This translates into CASSPGESYNEQFF.